This T cell receptor beta chain was sequenced in a study of T cell repertoires in cytomegalovirus infection. Across the study: The public TCR beta signatures pointed to both CMV infection and matching HLA type. Overall study findings and caveats: CMV carriers having the relevant HLA were flagged by cumulative public TCR beta family frequency.

The junction had 14 bases not matched to a gene; V was cut back by 6 bases and J by 9 bases. The CDR3 has 16 amino acids. The germline CDR1 and CDR2 sequences are SGHVS and FQNEAQ. This clonotype was detected ten times or more. Its matching antigen is unknown. TCRdb redid the calling of the reads with MiXCR, one entry per CDR3 protein. Of 680,000 or so distinct CDR3 sequences listed, about 40% are singletons. Input material: PBMCs. The sequence was collected from a human donor in good health (CMV status not recorded). Some clones in this sample may be carry-over from other donors' samples. The V gene is TRBV7-8, the J gene TRBJ2-1; TRBD2 matches at 10 bases. The chain's CDR3 is CASSARVSGRATEQFF. CDR3 bases: TGTGCCAGCAGTGCCCGGGTAAGCGGGAGGGCTACTGAGCAGTTCTTC. The whole variable domain, remainder taken from reference TRBV7-8 and TRBJ2-1, is GAGVSQSPRYKVAKRGQDVALRCDPISGHVSLFWYQQALGQGPEFLTYFQNEAQLDKSGLPSDRFFAERPEGSVSTLKIQRTQQEDSAVYLCASSARVSGRATEQFFGPGTRLTVL.